One sample yielded the 25 T cell receptor beta chains listed below, sequenced in a study of shared clonotypes between healthy human individuals. Sequenced by immunoSEQ multiplex PCR; TCRdb stores in-frame clones only, minus some. The table includes hundreds of thousands of clones, roughly 95% detected once. Sequencing input: naive CD4+ T cells sorted from blood. Noted subset: CD45RA+ positively selected. The source of these receptors is a woman between 25 and 40 years old in good health.

The chain uses TRBV11-3 and TRBJ2-1; D is unresolved. The CDR3 contains 12 residues. V dropped 7 bases and J dropped 11 bases, with 15 bases sitting between them. Germline V lookup: CDR1 SGHNT, CDR2 YENEEA. CDR3 in DNA: TGTGCCAGCACCGGAGAAGGCGGAAAGCAGTTCTTC. This codes for CASTGEGGKQFF.

V is TRBV28 and J is TRBJ2-5, with a tentative D call TRBD2 (6 bases). With the DNA end fitting TRBJ2-7 better, the J assignment may be wrong. The CDR3 spans 16 residues. CDR1 is MDHEN, CDR2 SYDVKM, per germline. CDR3 DNA sequence: TGTGCCAGCAGTTCCGGACACCAGGACTACTCCTACGAGCAGTACTTC. This codes for CASSSGHQDYSYEQYF.

DNA for the CDR3: TGTGCCAGCAGGGGGGCAGCTAATGAAAAACTGTTTTTT. Amino acids: CASRGAANEKLFF. The chain is built from TRBV27 and TRBJ1-4; a weak D match, TRBD1 (6 bases). V lost 6 bases, J lost 3 bases, and 8 bases lay in between. The V gene's germline CDR1 is MNHEY and CDR2 SMNVEV (reference sequence). The CDR3 sequence is 13 residues long.

The rearrangement uses TRBV18 and TRBJ1-2; tentative D call: TRBD1 (5 bases). The germline gives CDR1 KGHSH, CDR2 LQKENI. Trimming cost V 4 bases and J 7 bases, with 16 bases left between them. The CDR3 length is 14 residues. The CDR3 DNA follows: TGTGCCAGCTCACAAGGGGAGCAGCCCCCTGGCTACACCTTC. Translation gives CASSQGEQPPGYTF.

The rearrangement uses TRBV6-6 and TRBJ1-1; no definite D call. CDR3 size: 14 residues. Germline CDR1 and CDR2: MNHNY and SVGAGI (reference sequence). With 0 bases removed from V and 2 bases from J, the gap between germline ends came to 7 bases. The CDR3 loop reads CASSYSGFNTEAFF. As DNA, the CDR3 is TGTGCCAGCAGTTACTCAGGGTTTAACACTGAAGCTTTCTTT.

The rearrangement links TRBV11-2 to TRBJ2-7, with 10 positions matching TRBD2. Germline-derived CDR1 and CDR2 are SGHAT and FQNNGV. V trimming: 5 bases; J trimming: 4 bases; junction bases outside the gene matches: 8. The CDR3 has 15 amino acids. CDR3 in DNA: TGTGCCAGCAGCCCCAAGCCTAGCGGGAGATACGAGCAGTACTTC. Translation gives CASSPKPSGRYEQYF.

This clone was found a few times. CDR3 in DNA: TGTGCCAGCAGATTGTACGGTGACACTGAAGCTTTCTTT. The encoded protein is CASRLYGDTEAFF. V gene TRBV7-9 combines with J gene TRBJ1-1; D is unclear. The germline V gene has CDR1 SEHNR and CDR2 FQNEAQ (reference sequence). This CDR3 region has 13 residues. V lost 6 bases and J 3 bases, leaving 11 bases between the germline ends.

The rearrangement links TRBV4-1 to TRBJ1-3, with D perhaps TRBD1 (6 bases). The CDR3 has 12 amino acids. Trimming took 2 bases from V and 10 from J, leaving 9 bases between them. The germline CDR1 and CDR2 sequences are MGHRA and YSYEKL. The CDR3 DNA sequence: TGCGCCAGCAGCCAATACAGGGATACCATATATTTT. It encodes CASSQYRDTIYF.

This clone has only one observation. The chain joins TRBV10-2 to TRBJ1-5, with unresolved D. CDR1 and CDR2 (germline): WSHSY, SAAADI. The CDR3 length is 14 residues. V was clipped by 3 bases and J by 9 bases, with 15 bases between them. CDR3 residues: CASSDPGPSRPQHF. DNA for the CDR3: TGCGCCAGCAGTGACCCCGGACCATCCCGGCCCCAGCATTTT.

The rearrangement uses TRBV5-5 and TRBJ1-1; 7 bases map to TRBD1. Germline V gives CDR1 SGHKS, CDR2 YYEKEE (reference sequence). The V segment lost 3 bases and the J segment 3 bases; nucleotides outside the gene matches: 2. The CDR3 is 13 residues long. Written as DNA, the CDR3 is TGTGCCAGCAGCTCGCAGGGGGACACTGAAGCTTTCTTT. Translated: CASSSQGDTEAFF.

The chain employs TRBV20-1 and TRBJ2-5; a weak D match, TRBD1 (5 bases). Germline CDR1 and CDR2: DFQATT and SNEGSKA (reference sequence). This CDR3 contains 11 residues. Trimming removed 3 bases at V and 13 bases at J, with 15 bases between. The CDR3 DNA reads as TGCAGTGCTAGCACAGGAGAAAGAAGGTACTTC. This sequence encodes CSASTGERRYF.

This chain joins TRBV27 and TRBJ2-1; TRBD2 is a possible D gene (6 bases). CDR3 length: 15 residues. The germline gives CDR1 MNHEY, CDR2 SMNVEV (reference sequence). Trimming took 6 bases from V and 3 from J, leaving 15 bases between them. The CDR3 region is CASSPLWEVYNEQFF. In DNA form, the CDR3 reads TGTGCCAGCAGCCCACTTTGGGAGGTCTACAATGAGCAGTTCTTC.

The CDR3 region is CASSLEMSGANVLTF. CDR3 DNA sequence: TGTGCCAGCAGCTTAGAGATGTCTGGGGCCAACGTCCTGACTTTC. The chain couples TRBV11-1 to TRBJ2-6; the D is unclear. The CDR3 runs 15 residues. Germline CDR1 and CDR2: SGHAT and FQDESV (reference sequence). The ends were cut back, 1 base at V and 1 base at J, with 5 bases in the middle.

CDR3 DNA sequence: TGTGCCAGCAGCCGATCCTATACAGGGGGCGGCACAGATACGCAGTATTTT. Its translation: CASSRSYTGGGTDTQYF. The V call is TRBV7-9, the J call TRBJ2-3; 9 positions agree with TRBD1. This CDR3 has 17 amino acids. Trimming took 5 bases from V and 1 from J; bases not matched to a gene: 10. Germline CDR1 is SEHNR and CDR2 is FQNEAQ (reference sequence).

The chain uses TRBV5-1 and TRBJ2-7, with 12 bases identical to TRBD2. The CDR3 sequence is 18 residues long. V lost 4 bases and J lost 4; bases outside the gene matches: 15. Germline CDR1 reads SGHRS; CDR2 reads YFSETQ. CDR3 coding DNA: TGCGCCAGCAGCGGAGGGGCTAGCGGGAGGGCCCTCGAGTACGAGCAGTACTTC. Translated: CASSGGASGRALEYEQYF. The full variable domain, with the rest looked up from reference TRBV5-1 and TRBJ2-7, is KAGVTQTPRYLIKTRGQQVTLSCSPISGHRSVSWYQQTPGQGLQFLFEYFSETQRNKGNFPGRFSGRQFSNSRSEMNVSTLELGDSALYLCASSGGASGRALEYEQYFGPGTRLTVT.

The chain is built from TRBV9 and TRBJ2-1; tentatively, D is TRBD2 (6 bases). The CDR3 spans 17 residues. Germline CDR1 is SGDLS and CDR2 is YYNGEE. V lost 0 bases to trimming and J lost 3 bases, with 16 bases between them. The CDR3 here is CASSVVGTGVSYNEQFF. The CDR3 DNA reads as TGTGCCAGCAGCGTAGTGGGAACGGGAGTAAGCTACAATGAGCAGTTCTTC.

The rearrangement joins TRBV2 to TRBJ2-7; D gene unclear. The CDR3 sequence is 12 residues long. Trimming removed 3 bases from V and 3 bases from J, with 6 bases in between. The germline CDR1 and CDR2 sequences are SNHLY and FYNNEI. Here the CDR3 reads CASSDRHYEQYF. For the CDR3, the DNA is TGTGCCAGCAGTGACAGGCACTACGAGCAGTACTTC.

The chain employs TRBV21-1 and TRBJ2-7; TRBD1, the table's D call, lacks a check against the DNA. TRBV21-1 is flagged as a pseudogene. The CDR3 totals 16 residues. The CDR3 DNA reads as TGTGCCAGCAGCAATTGGAAGGGACAGGGTTTCCACGAGCAGTACTTC. It encodes CASSNWKGQGFHEQYF.

The V call is TRBV6-5, the J call TRBJ2-7, with TRBD1 identical over 8 bases. Per germline, CDR1 MNHEY and CDR2 SVGAGI. V dropped 7 bases and J dropped 2; count of bases not matched to a gene: 7. The CDR3 covers 14 residues. In DNA form, the CDR3 reads TGTGCCAGCACCAGGACAGGGCTTACCTACGAGCAGTACTTC. It specifies CASTRTGLTYEQYF.

The rearrangement links TRBV6-5 to TRBJ2-2; no definite D call. The V end lost 6 bases, the J end lost 6 bases, and 8 bases lay between the germline ends. CDR1 and CDR2 from the germline V gene are MNHEY and SVGAGI. This CDR3 spans 12 amino acids. This CDR3 is CASSPVSGELFF. Here the CDR3 DNA reads TGTGCCAGCAGCCCTGTTTCCGGGGAGCTGTTTTTT.

This chain links TRBV6-4 with TRBJ1-1, with D maybe TRBD1 (5 bases). Between the trimmed V and J ends, which lost 3 bases and 7 bases, there was a span of 15 bases. From germline, CDR1 is MRHNA and CDR2 SNTAGT. The CDR3 extends over 14 amino acids. The CDR3 DNA reads TGTGCCAGCAGTGAGTCAGGGCATGTCGGTGAAGCTTTCTTT. It specifies CASSESGHVGEAFF.

The V gene is TRBV28, the J gene TRBJ1-2; TRBD1 matches 7 bases. V gave up 6 bases and J gave up 4 bases; unmatched junction bases: 8. This CDR3 has 14 residues. Germline V gene lookup returns CDR1 MDHEN and CDR2 SYDVKM. The CDR3 DNA is TGTGCCAGCAGCACAGGGGACAGACCCTATGGCTACACCTTC. Encoded protein: CASSTGDRPYGYTF.

The V gene is TRBV27, the J gene TRBJ2-1; a weak D match, TRBD1 (6 bases). With 5 bases removed from V and 5 bases from J, the gap between germline ends came to 13 bases. The CDR3 consists of 14 residues. From germline, CDR1 is MNHEY and CDR2 SMNVEV (reference sequence). CDR3 nucleotide sequence: TGTGCCAGCAGTCGGTTGGGGGCGAACAATGAGCAGTTCTTC. Translation: CASSRLGANNEQFF.

This chain uses TRBV5-1 with TRBJ2-5; D is unresolved. CDR3 length: 11 residues. Germline V gene sequence: CDR1 SGHRS, CDR2 YFSETQ. V lost 0 bases and J lost 7, with 4 bases in between. The CDR3 DNA reads as TGCGCCAGCAGCTTGGACGTGACCCAGTACTTC. Its translation is CASSLDVTQYF.

V gene TRBV10-1 combines with J gene TRBJ2-7; D gene unclear. V was shortened by 0 bases and J by 0 bases, with 9 bases between the two germline ends. Germline V gene sequence: CDR1 WNHNN, CDR2 SYGVQD (reference sequence). The CDR3 spans 15 residues. CDR3 coding DNA: TGCGCCAGCAGTGAGTCGGGGATCCACTCCTACGAGCAGTACTTC. It is translated as CASSESGIHSYEQYF.